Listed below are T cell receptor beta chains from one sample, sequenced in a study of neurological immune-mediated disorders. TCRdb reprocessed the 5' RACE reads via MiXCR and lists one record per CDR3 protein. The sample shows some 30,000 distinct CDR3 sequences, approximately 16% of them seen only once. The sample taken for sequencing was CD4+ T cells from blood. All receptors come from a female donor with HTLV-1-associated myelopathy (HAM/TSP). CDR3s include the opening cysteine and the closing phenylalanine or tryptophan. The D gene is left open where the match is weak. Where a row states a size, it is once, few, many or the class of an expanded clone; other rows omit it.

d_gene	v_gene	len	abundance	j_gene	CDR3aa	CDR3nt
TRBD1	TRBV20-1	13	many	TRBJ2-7	CSARRDRGLEQYF	TGCAGTGCTAGGAGGGACAGGGGGCTCGAGCAGTACTTC
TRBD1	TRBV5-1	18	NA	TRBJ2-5	CASSLEQGATITRETQYF	TGCGCCAGCAGCTTGGAACAGGGGGCCACAATAACCCGAGAGACCCAGTACTTC
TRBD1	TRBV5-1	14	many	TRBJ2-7	CASSLTGTDPEQYF	TGCGCCAGCAGCCTAACCGGGACAGACCCCGAGCAGTACTTC
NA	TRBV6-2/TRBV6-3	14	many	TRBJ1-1	CASSYEGFGLEAFF	TGTGCCAGCAGTTATGAGGGTTTCGGGCTTGAAGCTTTCTTT
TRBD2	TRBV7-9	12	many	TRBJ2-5	CASSPAGATQYF	TGTGCCAGCAGCCCGGCGGGAGCGACCCAGTACTTC
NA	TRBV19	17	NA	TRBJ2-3	CASSIDPRGISTDTQYF	TGTGCCAGTAGTATAGATCCACGCGGGATCAGCACAGATACGCAGTATTTT
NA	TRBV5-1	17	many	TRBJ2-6	CASSLASGNSGANVLTF	TGCGCCAGCAGCTTGGCCTCGGGGAACTCTGGGGCCAACGTCCTGACTTTC
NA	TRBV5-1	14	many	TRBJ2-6	CASSTGSGANVLTF	TGCGCCAGCAGCACGGGGTCTGGGGCCAACGTCCTGACTTTC
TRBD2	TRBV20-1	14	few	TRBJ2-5	CSASPSGVQETQYF	TGCAGTGCTAGCCCCAGCGGGGTCCAAGAGACCCAGTACTTC
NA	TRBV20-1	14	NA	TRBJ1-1	CSAQRGDGHTEAFF	TGCAGTGCCCAGCGGGGAGATGGGCACACTGAAGCTTTCTTT
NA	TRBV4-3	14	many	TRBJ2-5	CASSQAPGWETQYF	TGCGCCAGCAGCCAAGCGCCGGGGTGGGAGACCCAGTACTTC